The entry below describes one T cell receptor beta chain. Its specificity is unknown. The junction shows a germline mismatch at one end, possibly a read error. This sample includes further DNA sequences coding for the same CDR3. This sample was taken from a study of cytomegalovirus exposure and HLA in healthy donors. Study outcomes and limitations: Reported performance of the classifier showed diagnosis of cytomegalovirus status with high specificity and sensitivity.

Vbeta (60) and Jbeta (13) primers were used in the PCR. TCRdb's copy holds only in-frame clones and misses some; the assay was immunoSEQ multiplex PCR. This table has some 100,000 clones, roughly four fifths appearing once. The CDR3 is made up of 15 amino acids. Germline values: CDR1 MRHNA, CDR2 SNTAGT. This sequence joins TRBV6-4 and TRBJ2-3, with 10 bases matching TRBD2. The sequenced sample consisted of PBMCs. The source is a male donor in good health and CMV-seropositive. The CDR3 coding sequence is TGTGCTAGCAGTGGAAGCGGGGGGGCCTCAGATACGCAGTATTTT. Protein sequence: CASSGSGGASDTQYF.